This T cell receptor (beta chain) came from a study of regulatory T cells in long-lasting Graves disease. Overall study context: Over 5 years of antithyroid drugs plus positive TSH receptor antibodies defined persistent Graves' disease. Study-wide points: Possibly, too few samples lowered accuracy. Persistent Graves' patients showed less TCR diversity than newly diagnosed ones.

At least ten counts were recorded for this clonotype. Its antigen remains unknown. In building TCR beta libraries, iRepertoire HTBI primers were used together with Arm-PCR of CDR3 regions. MiXCR was run by TCRdb on the multiplex PCR reads, yielding one entry per CDR3 protein. The sample includes a few hundred thousand distinct CDR3 sequences, 23% of them seen just once. The time point denotes: persistent/refractory GD, antithyroid drugs over 5 years with positive TRAb. Scientists built the TCR library using RNA that was extracted from PBMCs. Germline loops: CDR1 MNHEY, CDR2 SVGEGT. With 5 bases removed from V and 1 base from J, the gap between germline ends came to 8 bases. This CDR3 contains 14 residues.

The sequence was collected from a female donor with Graves disease. The material was peripheral blood mononuclear cells (PBMCs), obtained when the disease was refractory, from a patient treated with antithyroid drugs. V gene TRBV6-2 or TRBV6-3 combines with J gene TRBJ1-4; maybe TRBD1 (6 bases). DNA for the CDR3: TGTGCCAGCAGTCCGACAGGAACTAATGAAAAACTGTTTTTT. Residues: CASSPTGTNEKLFF.